This T cell receptor beta chain was sequenced during a study of CD8 T cells in Susac syndrome. The multiple sclerosis control group comprised treatment-naive patients with stable or active relapsing-remitting disease. While CD8+ and CD4+ T cells were isolated negatively, TEMRA cells were enriched by FACS. V dropped 3 bases and J dropped 6 bases, with 1 base sitting between them. This CDR3 region has 10 residues. An input of 0.5 to 1 ug of RNA was subjected to reverse transcription using random hexamers. TCR beta CDR3 was amplified by immunoSEQ covering 54 Vbeta and 13 Jbeta. TCRdb recomputed calls from the immunoSEQ multiplex PCR reads with MiXCR, one row per CDR3 protein. This table has roughly 140,000 distinct CDR3 sequences, around 95% appearing once.

Sequencing input: CD8+ T cells from PBMCs. The rearrangement joins TRBV12-3 or TRBV12-4 to TRBJ2-3; no clear D. This receptor was obtained from a human donor with multiple sclerosis. The CDR3 loop is CASSLDTQYF. The DNA of the CDR3 is TGTGCCAGCAGTTTGGATACGCAGTATTTT.